This entry lists 7 T cell receptor beta chains sequenced from one sample in a study of blood T cell repertoires in COVID-19 (dated by TCRdb to 2018 to 2021). The library was made by the immunoSEQ multiplex PCR assay. The table was pulled from immuneACCESS by TCRdb, which kept in-frame rearrangements only. Such tables lose some clones; where checked, under half of the loss comes from unresolved V genes, and the rest has no known cause. For this sample the table gives roughly 200,000 clones, of which about three quarters were detected only once. 12% of the sample rests with the top ten. Sequencing was performed on peripheral blood. The source is a woman aged 80 or over with COVID-19, enrolled during active disease.

The rearrangement uses TRBV19 and TRBJ2-2; 7 nucleotides align to TRBD1. In germline, CDR1 is LNHDA, CDR2 SQIVND (reference sequence). CDR3 length: 15 residues. V dropped 6 bases and J dropped 7; count of bases not matched to a gene: 11. The CDR3, as DNA: TGTGCCAGTAGCGCCAGGACAGGATTGAGCGGGGAGCTGTTTTTT. Encoded protein: CASSARTGLSGELFF.

This clone was found once. CDR3 amino acids: CASSLRRGSSAKNIQYF. The DNA for the CDR3 is TGTGCCAGCAGCTTAAGGCGGGGGTCGTCTGCCAAAAACATTCAGTACTTC. The V gene is TRBV13, the J gene TRBJ2-4; TRBD2 matches 7 bases. Losses at the gene ends were 2 bases for V and 1 base for J; bases not matched to a gene: 8. The CDR3 covers 17 residues. Germline loops: CDR1 PRHDT, CDR2 FYEKMQ (reference sequence). The full variable domain, completed using reference TRBV13 and TRBJ2-4, is AAGVIQSPRHLIKEKRETATLKCYPIPRHDTVYWYQQGPGQDPQFLISFYEKMQSDKGSIPDRFSAQQFSDYHSELNMSSLELGDSALYFCASSLRRGSSAKNIQYFGAGTRLSVL.

This clone was seen a few times. This chain links TRBV6-5 with TRBJ2-3; 7 bases fit TRBD2. Germline V gives CDR1 MNHEY, CDR2 SVGAGI. The length of the CDR3 is 15 residues. V trimming: 4 bases; J trimming: 2 bases; junction bases outside the gene matches: 6. CDR3 in DNA: TGTGCCAGCAGTTTACCGGGACTAAACACAGATACGCAGTATTTT. Amino acids: CASSLPGLNTDTQYF.

This clone turned up a few times. The rearrangement joins TRBV7-9 to TRBJ1-5; D is possibly TRBD1 (6 bases). CDR1 is SEHNR and CDR2 is FQNEAQ in the germline V gene (reference sequence). The V end lost 0 bases, the J end lost 12 bases, and 15 bases lay between the germline ends. The CDR3 totals 14 residues. The CDR3 sequence: CASSLAGAPWDQHF. In DNA, the CDR3 is TGTGCCAGCAGCTTAGCGGGGGCCCCGTGGGACCAGCATTTT.

The chain is built from TRBV5-4 and TRBJ1-2; D possibly corresponds to TRBD1 (5 bases). The V and J ends lost 2 bases and 8 bases respectively, with 16 bases between them. Germline CDR1 SGHNT, CDR2 YYREEE (reference sequence). The CDR3 has 14 residues. CDR3 sequence reads: CASSFSQGSLGYTF. CDR3 coding DNA: TGTGCCAGCAGCTTTTCTCAGGGAAGTTTGGGCTACACCTTC.

Only one count was recorded for this clone. In DNA form, the CDR3 reads TGCGCCAGCAGCCCCCTAGGAGCCCCCTGGGAGACCCAGTACTTC. Its translation is CASSPLGAPWETQYF. This rearrangement joins TRBV4-1 to TRBJ2-5; D unresolved. Looked up from germline, CDR1 is MGHRA and CDR2 is YSYEKL. The V and J ends lost 4 bases and 5 bases respectively, with 17 bases between them. This CDR3 has 15 residues.

The chain links TRBV4-3 to TRBJ1-3; D may be TRBD1 (5 bases). The CDR3 has 16 residues. Germline V gives CDR1 LGHNA, CDR2 YSLEER. Trimming cost V 0 bases and J 5 bases, with 14 bases left between them. The CDR3 DNA is TGCGCCAGCAGCCAAGATGAGAGGGGAGGGAGAAACACCATATATTTT. This sequence encodes CASSQDERGGRNTIYF.